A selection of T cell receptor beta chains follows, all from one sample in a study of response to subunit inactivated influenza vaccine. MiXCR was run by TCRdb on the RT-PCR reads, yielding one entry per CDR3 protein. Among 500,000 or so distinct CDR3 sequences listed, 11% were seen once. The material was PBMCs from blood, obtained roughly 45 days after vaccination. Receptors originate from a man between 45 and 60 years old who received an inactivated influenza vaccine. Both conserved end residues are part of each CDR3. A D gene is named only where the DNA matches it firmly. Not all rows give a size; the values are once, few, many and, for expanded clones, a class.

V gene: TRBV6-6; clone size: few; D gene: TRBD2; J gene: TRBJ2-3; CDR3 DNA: TGTGCCAGCAGTTCGGGGGGATCAGGCACGCAGTATTTT; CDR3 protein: CASSSGGSGTQYF
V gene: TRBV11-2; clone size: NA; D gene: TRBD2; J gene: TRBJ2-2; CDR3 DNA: TGTGCCAGCAGCTTAGTCCCCGGGACTAGCGTTTTCTACAACACCGGGGAGCTGTTTTTT; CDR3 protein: CASSLVPGTSVFYNTGELFF
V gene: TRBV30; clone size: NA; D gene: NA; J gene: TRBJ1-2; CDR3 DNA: TGTGCCTGGAGTAAAAACACACACTATGGCTACACCTTC; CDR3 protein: CAWSKNTHYGYTF
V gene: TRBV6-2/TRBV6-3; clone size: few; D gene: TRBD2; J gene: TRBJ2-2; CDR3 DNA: TGTGCCAGCAGTTACCGGCTAGCGGAAACTAACACCGGGGAGCTGTTTTTT; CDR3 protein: CASSYRLAETNTGELFF
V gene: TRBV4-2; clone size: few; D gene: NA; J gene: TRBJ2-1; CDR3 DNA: TGTGCCAGCAGCCAAGGGGACCTCTTCCAGTTCTTC; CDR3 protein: CASSQGDLFQFF
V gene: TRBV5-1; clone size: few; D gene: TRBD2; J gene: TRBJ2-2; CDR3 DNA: TGCGCCAGCAGCTTGCCATCGGGGTTAGCGGGAACGAACACCGGGGAGCTGTTTTTT; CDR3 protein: CASSLPSGLAGTNTGELFF
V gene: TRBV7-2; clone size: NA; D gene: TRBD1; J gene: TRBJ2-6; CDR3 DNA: TGTGCCAGCAGCTTAACAGGGGGCACTGGGGCCAACGTCCTGACTTTC; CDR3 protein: CASSLTGGTGANVLTF
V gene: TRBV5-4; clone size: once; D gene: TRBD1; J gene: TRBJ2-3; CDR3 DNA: TGTGCCAGCAGCTTAGGGGACAGGGGGATCAGCACAGATACGCAGTATTTT; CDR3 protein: CASSLGDRGISTDTQYF
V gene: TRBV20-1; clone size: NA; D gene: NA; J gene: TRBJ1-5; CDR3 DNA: TGCAGTGCCCGCGACAAATGGGGCCAGCCCCAGCATTTT; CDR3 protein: CSARDKWGQPQHF
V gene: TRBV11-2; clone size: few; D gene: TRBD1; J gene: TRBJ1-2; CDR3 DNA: TGTGCCAGCAGCTTAGAAAGGGGGACAGGGGCCAACTATGGCTACACCTTC; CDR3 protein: CASSLERGTGANYGYTF
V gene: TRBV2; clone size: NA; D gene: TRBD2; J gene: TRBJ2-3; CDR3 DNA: TGTGCCAGCAGTGAAGGGTATCTAGCGGGAGGGATTGTAGATACGCAGTATTTT; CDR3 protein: CASSEGYLAGGIVDTQYF
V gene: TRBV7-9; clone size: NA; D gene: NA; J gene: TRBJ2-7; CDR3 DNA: TGTGCCAGCAGCTCCCTAGGGGCAGGGGAACACGAGCAGTACTTC; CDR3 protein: CASSSLGAGEHEQYF
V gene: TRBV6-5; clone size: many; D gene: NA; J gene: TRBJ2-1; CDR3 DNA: TGTGCCAGCAGTTACTCGAGCGGGACAGCAGCTTACAATGAGCAGTTCTTC; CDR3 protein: CASSYSSGTAAYNEQFF
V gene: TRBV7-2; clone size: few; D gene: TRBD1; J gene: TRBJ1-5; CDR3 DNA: TGTGCCAGCAGCTTGAGACAGGGGGTTCAGCCCCAGCATTTT; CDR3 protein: CASSLRQGVQPQHF
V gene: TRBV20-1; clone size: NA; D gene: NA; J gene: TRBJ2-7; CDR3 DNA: TGCAGTCCCGTAGGGGTTCGGCAGTACTTC; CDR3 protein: CSPVGVRQYF
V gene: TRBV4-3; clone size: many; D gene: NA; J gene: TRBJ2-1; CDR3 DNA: TGCGCCAGCAGCGGTGGGTTGAGCTCCTACAATGAGCAGTTCTTC; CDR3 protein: CASSGGLSSYNEQFF
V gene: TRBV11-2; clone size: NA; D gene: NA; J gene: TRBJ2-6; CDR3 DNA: TGTGCCAGCAGCCTCAGCTTATCCCGGGGGGCCCTCTCTGGGGCCAACGTCCTGACTTTC; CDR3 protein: CASSLSLSRGALSGANVLTF
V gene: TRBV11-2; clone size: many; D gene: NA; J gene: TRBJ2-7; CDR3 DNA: TGTGCCAGCAGCTTAGTAGGGGGGACGGTGCTTGGAAACTACGAGCAGTACTTC; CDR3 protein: CASSLVGGTVLGNYEQYF
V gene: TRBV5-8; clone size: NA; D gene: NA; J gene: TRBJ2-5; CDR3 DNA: TGTGCCAGCAGCGTCCGCAGGGGCGGCAGGCTTGAGACCCAGTACTTC; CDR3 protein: CASSVRRGGRLETQYF
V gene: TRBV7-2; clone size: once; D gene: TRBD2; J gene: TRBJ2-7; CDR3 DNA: TGTACCAGCAGCTTCTCCGGGACTAGCGGCTACGAGCAGTACTTC; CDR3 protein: CTSSFSGTSGYEQYF
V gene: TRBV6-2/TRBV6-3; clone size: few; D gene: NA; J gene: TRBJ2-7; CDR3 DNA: TGTGCCAGCAGTTGGACAATATACGAGCAGTACTTC; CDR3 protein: CASSWTIYEQYF
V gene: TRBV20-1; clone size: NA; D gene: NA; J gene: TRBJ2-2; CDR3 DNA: TGCAGTGCCTCGACAGACACCGGGGAGCTGTTTTTT; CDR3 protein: CSASTDTGELFF
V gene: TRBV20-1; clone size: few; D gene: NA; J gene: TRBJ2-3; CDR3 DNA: TGTGGGGCGGGTGAGGATACGCAGTATTTT; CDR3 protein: CGAGEDTQYF
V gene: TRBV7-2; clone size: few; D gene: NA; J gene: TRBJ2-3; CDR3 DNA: TGTGCCAGCAGCCCTAGAAAGGCAGATACGCAGTATTTT; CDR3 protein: CASSPRKADTQYF
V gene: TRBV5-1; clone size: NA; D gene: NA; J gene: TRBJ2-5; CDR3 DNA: TGCGCCAGCAGCGTTCGAGGGGGGAACGCTGAGACCCAGTACTTC; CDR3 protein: CASSVRGGNAETQYF
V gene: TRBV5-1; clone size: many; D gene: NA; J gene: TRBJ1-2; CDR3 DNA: TGCGCCAGCAGCTTATCGGGGGAATATGGCTACACCTTC; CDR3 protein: CASSLSGEYGYTF
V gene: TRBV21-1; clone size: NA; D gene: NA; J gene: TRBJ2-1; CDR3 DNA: TGTGCCAGCAGCTATAGACAGGGGCATCATTCAGACAATGAGCAGTTCTTC; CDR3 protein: CASSYRQGHHSDNEQFF
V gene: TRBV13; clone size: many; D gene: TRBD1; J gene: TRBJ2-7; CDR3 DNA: TGTGCCAGCAGCCCGCCGGGACAGGGATACGAGCAGTACTTC; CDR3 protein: CASSPPGQGYEQYF
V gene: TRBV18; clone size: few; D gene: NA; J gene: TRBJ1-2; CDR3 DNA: TGTGCCAGCTCACCACCAGGTTATAACGCCTATGGCTACACCTTC; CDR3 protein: CASSPPGYNAYGYTF
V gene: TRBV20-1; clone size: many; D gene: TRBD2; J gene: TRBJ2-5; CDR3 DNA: TGCAGTGCTATAGCCCCTAGCGGGGGGCAAGAGACCCAGTACTTC; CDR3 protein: CSAIAPSGGQETQYF
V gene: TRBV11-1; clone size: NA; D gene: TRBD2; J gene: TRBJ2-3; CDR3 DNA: TGTGCCAGCAGCCCCGGGACTAGCCGAAGTCCTAGCACAGATACGCAGTATTTT; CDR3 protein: CASSPGTSRSPSTDTQYF
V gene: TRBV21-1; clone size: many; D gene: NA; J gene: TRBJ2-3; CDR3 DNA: TGTGCCAGCAAGACCGGGACTAGCGGAACAGATACGCAGTATTTT; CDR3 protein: CASKTGTSGTDTQYF
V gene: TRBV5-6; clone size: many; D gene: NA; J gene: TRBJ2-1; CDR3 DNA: TGTGCCAGCAGCTTGGAGCTAGGGAGTCATGAGCAGTTCTTC; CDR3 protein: CASSLELGSHEQFF
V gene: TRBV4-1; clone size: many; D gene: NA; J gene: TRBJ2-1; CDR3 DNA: TGCGCCAGCAGCCAAGAGGAGACTGTTCATGAGCAGTTCTTC; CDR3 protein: CASSQEETVHEQFF
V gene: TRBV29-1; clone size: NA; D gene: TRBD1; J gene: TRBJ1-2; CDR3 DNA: TGCAGCGTAGGGACAGGGCCGAGATATGGCTACACCTTC; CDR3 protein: CSVGTGPRYGYTF
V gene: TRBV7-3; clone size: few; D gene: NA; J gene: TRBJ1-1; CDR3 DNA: TGTGCCAGCAGCTTAACGATGCGGGGTACTGAAGCTTTCTTT; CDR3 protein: CASSLTMRGTEAFF
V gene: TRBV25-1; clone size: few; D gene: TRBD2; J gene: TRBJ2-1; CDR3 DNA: TGTGCCAGCAGTGAATATCTAACGGGGGGAAATGAGCAGTTCTTC; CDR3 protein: CASSEYLTGGNEQFF
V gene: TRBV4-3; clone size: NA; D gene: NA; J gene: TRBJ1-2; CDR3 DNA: TGCGCCAGCAGCCAAGATCCCGACAGATCCTATGGCTACACCTTC; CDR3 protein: CASSQDPDRSYGYTF
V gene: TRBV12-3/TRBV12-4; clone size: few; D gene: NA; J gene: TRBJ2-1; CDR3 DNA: TGTGCCAGCAGTTTAACGCAGGGGCCGCAGTTCTTC; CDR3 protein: CASSLTQGPQFF
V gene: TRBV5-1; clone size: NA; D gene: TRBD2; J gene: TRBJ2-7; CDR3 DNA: TGCGCCAGCAGCTTACTAAGGACTAGCGGGGTCTCCTACGAGCAGTACTTC; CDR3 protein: CASSLLRTSGVSYEQYF
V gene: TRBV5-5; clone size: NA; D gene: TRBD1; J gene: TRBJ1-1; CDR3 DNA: TGTGCCAGCAGCTCACAACAGGGGCGCGGCACTGAAGCTTTCTTT; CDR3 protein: CASSSQQGRGTEAFF
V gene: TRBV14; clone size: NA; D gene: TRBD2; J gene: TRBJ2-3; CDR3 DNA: TGTGCCAGCAGTAAACGACTAGCCCCAGATACGCAGTATTTT; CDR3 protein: CASSKRLAPDTQYF
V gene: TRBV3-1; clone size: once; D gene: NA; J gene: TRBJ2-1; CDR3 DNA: TGTGCCAGCAGCCAAGATCTTTTGGGGGGCGGTGAGCAGTTCTTC; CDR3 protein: CASSQDLLGGGEQFF
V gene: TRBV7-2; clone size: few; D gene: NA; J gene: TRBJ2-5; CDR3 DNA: TGTGCCAGCAGCTTAGGTGCTAGCGAGAGAGAGACCCAGTACTTC; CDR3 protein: CASSLGASERETQYF
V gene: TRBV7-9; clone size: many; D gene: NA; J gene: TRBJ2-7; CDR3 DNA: TGTGCCAGCAGCCCAACTCGGGGTTTGGACAACTACTACGAGCAGTACTTC; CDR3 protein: CASSPTRGLDNYYEQYF
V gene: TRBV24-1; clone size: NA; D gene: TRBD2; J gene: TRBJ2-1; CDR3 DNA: TGTGCCACCAGTGCCCTAGACGGGAGGAGGAATGAGCAGTTCTTC; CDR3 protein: CATSALDGRRNEQFF
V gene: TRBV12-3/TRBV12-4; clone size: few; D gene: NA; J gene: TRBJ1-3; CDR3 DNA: TGTGCCAGCAGTTTAAAGTTTTCGGGAAACACCATATATTTT; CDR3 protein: CASSLKFSGNTIYF
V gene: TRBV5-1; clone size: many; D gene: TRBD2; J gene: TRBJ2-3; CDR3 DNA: TGCGCCAGCAGCATGGGACTAGCGGGGGACACAGATACGCAGTATTTT; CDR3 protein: CASSMGLAGDTDTQYF
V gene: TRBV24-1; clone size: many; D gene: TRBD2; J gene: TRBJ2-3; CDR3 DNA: TGTGCCACCAGTGATTGGTCGACTAGCGGAGTCTCAGATACGCAGTATTTT; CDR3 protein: CATSDWSTSGVSDTQYF
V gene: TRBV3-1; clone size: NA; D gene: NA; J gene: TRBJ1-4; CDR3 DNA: TGTGCCAGCAGCCAAGCCGGGAAACTGTTTTTT; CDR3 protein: CASSQAGKLFF
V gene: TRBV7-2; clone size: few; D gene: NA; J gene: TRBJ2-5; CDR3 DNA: TGTGCCAGCAGCTTAGCCTCCGGAACCCAGGAGACCCAGTACTTC; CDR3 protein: CASSLASGTQETQYF
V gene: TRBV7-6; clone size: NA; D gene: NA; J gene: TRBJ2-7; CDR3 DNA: TGTGCCAGCAGCTTAGAGTCCCCAGACTACGAGCAGTACTTC; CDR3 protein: CASSLESPDYEQYF
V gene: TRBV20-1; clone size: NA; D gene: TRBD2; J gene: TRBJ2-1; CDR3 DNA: TGCAGTGCAAAGAGCGGGGCCTCCTCCTACAATGAGCAGTTCTTC; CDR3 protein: CSAKSGASSYNEQFF
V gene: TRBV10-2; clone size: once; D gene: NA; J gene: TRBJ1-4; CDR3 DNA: TGCGCCAGCAGTCGTCAGGGCGCAGGGGAAAAACTGTTTTTT; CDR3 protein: CASSRQGAGEKLFF